The rows below give T cell receptor beta chains drawn from one sample of a study of blood T cells in healthy people across ages. In TCRdb, the 5' RACE reads were re-called with MiXCR into one record per CDR3 protein. The table shows hundreds of thousands of distinct CDR3 sequences, with less than 40% occurring only once. Source material: blood. The receptors here all came from a woman over 75 in good health. CDR3s include the opening cysteine and the closing phenylalanine or tryptophan. The order of the fields is J gene, clone size, D gene, V gene, CDR3 DNA, CDR3 protein. The D gene is left open where the match is weak. Clone size is stated in some rows and not others, as once, few, many or a class when expanded.

TRBJ1-1	-	-	TRBV10-3	TGTGCCATCAGTGAGGTCCGGGGGGCGCTCGCTGAAGCTTTCTTT	CAISEVRGALAEAFF
TRBJ2-5	-	-	TRBV6-2/TRBV6-3	TGTGCCAGCAGCTCCGCCGGGGATCGCGAGACCCAGTACTTC	CASSSAGDRETQYF
TRBJ1-2	-	TRBD1	TRBV5-6	TGTGCCAGCAGCTTGGCGGACAGGAACTATGGCTACACCTTC	CASSLADRNYGYTF
TRBJ2-7	many	-	TRBV12-3/TRBV12-4	TGTGCCAGCAGTTCGTTCTCCTACGAGCAGTACTTC	CASSSFSYEQYF
TRBJ2-7	many	-	TRBV5-1	TGCGCCAGCAGCTCACAGGGTTCCGAGCAGTACTTC	CASSSQGSEQYF
TRBJ2-7	few	-	TRBV3-1	TGTGCCAGCAGCCAAGACTTCTACGAGCAGTACTTC	CASSQDFYEQYF
TRBJ2-5	many	-	TRBV28	TGTGCCAGCAGTCCCAGGACCCTTGAGACCCAGTACTTC	CASSPRTLETQYF
TRBJ2-5	many	-	TRBV5-5	TGTGCCAGCAGCTTGGCAGGGATGGAGACCCAGTACTTC	CASSLAGMETQYF
TRBJ2-7	many	TRBD2	TRBV20-1	TGCAGTGCTAGAGATGGTAGAGTAGCGGGGGGGCTCGAGCAGTACTTC	CSARDGRVAGGLEQYF
TRBJ2-1	few	-	TRBV24-1	TGTGCCACCAGTGATGCGACTGGCGGTAGCTCCTACAATGAGCAGTTCTTC	CATSDATGGSSYNEQFF
TRBJ2-7	-	-	TRBV6-1	TGTGCCAGCAGTGTAGGCTCCAGCGCGAACTACGAGCAGTACTTC	CASSVGSSANYEQYF
TRBJ2-5	-	TRBD2	TRBV9	TGTGCCAGCAGCCGGAACTGGGGGGGAGAGACCCAGTACTTC	CASSRNWGGETQYF
TRBJ2-6	-	-	TRBV5-4	TGTGCCAGCAGCTTGGTATTGGGGGGATTGGGCTCTGGGGCCAACGCCCTGACTTTC	CASSLVLGGLGSGANALTF
TRBJ2-1	-	-	TRBV29-1	TGCAGCGCCAACCGGGACACCGATGAGCAGTTCTTC	CSANRDTDEQFF
TRBJ1-5	-	-	TRBV20-1	TGCAGTGCCACCCGTTTGGGGATCGATCAGCCCCAGCATTTT	CSATRLGIDQPQHF
TRBJ1-3	-	-	TRBV20-1	TGCAGTGCTAGACACGACAGCTTAAACACCATATATTTT	CSARHDSLNTIYF
TRBJ2-1	-	TRBD2	TRBV5-1	TGCGCCAGCAGCACTAGCGGGGGGACCTACAATGAGCAGGTCTTC	CASSTSGGTYNEQVF
TRBJ2-7	many	-	TRBV9	TGTGCCAGCAGCCCGAGGGGGGGGATCTACGAGCAGTACTTC	CASSPRGGIYEQYF
TRBJ1-2	-	-	TRBV10-3	TGTGCCATCAGTGGTAGCGGAGAGGCTAACTATGGCTACACCTTC	CAISGSGEANYGYTF
TRBJ1-1	-	TRBD1	TRBV20-1	TGCAGTGCCAGAGGACAGGGAGGGTGCACTGAAGCTTTCTTT	CSARGQGGCTEAFF
TRBJ2-3	many	-	TRBV15	TGTGCCACCAGCAGAGATTTCGCGGGGGCAACAGATACGCAGTATTTT	CATSRDFAGATDTQYF
TRBJ2-3	once	TRBD2	TRBV13	TGTGCCAGCAGCTTAGGAGCGGGGGGGCCATTCGGCACAGATACGCAGTATTTT	CASSLGAGGPFGTDTQYF
TRBJ1-1	-	TRBD1	TRBV5-1	TGCGCCAGCAGCTTGGGGACAGGGAACATGAACACTGAAGCTTTCTTT	CASSLGTGNMNTEAFF
TRBJ1-1	-	-	TRBV20-1	TGCAGTGCTACTAGCGCGGGGGTTGGCACTGAAGCTTTCTTT	CSATSAGVGTEAFF
TRBJ1-3	few	TRBD1	TRBV12-3/TRBV12-4	TGTGCCAGCAGGCCGACAGGGGGATCTGGAAACACCATATATTTT	CASRPTGGSGNTIYF
TRBJ1-2	-	-	TRBV6-5	TGTGCCAGCAGTTATGGAGAAGATAGTGGCTACACCTTC	CASSYGEDSGYTF
TRBJ1-5	many	-	TRBV3-1	TGTGCCAGCAGCCAGGGCAGGAGCACTAATCAGCCCCAGCATTTT	CASSQGRSTNQPQHF
TRBJ1-5	many	-	TRBV5-6	TGTGCCAGCAGCGCAATAACAGGGCATCAGCCCCAGCATTTT	CASSAITGHQPQHF
TRBJ1-4	many	TRBD1	TRBV6-6	TGTGCCAGTCAGACAGGGGCCGAAAAACTGTTTTTT	CASQTGAEKLFF
TRBJ2-3	many	-	TRBV7-2	TGTGCCAGCAGCTTATCGAGGGGAGAAGGGACAGATACGCAGTATTTT	CASSLSRGEGTDTQYF
TRBJ2-1	-	-	TRBV7-2	TGTGCCAGCAGCTCCACAGGGCCCTCCTACAATGAGCAGTTCTTC	CASSSTGPSYNEQFF
TRBJ2-6	many	-	TRBV5-1	TGCGCCAGCAGCTTCTCCCCAGGGAATGCCAACGTCCTGACTTTC	CASSFSPGNANVLTF
TRBJ1-1	few	TRBD1	TRBV7-3	TGTGCCAGCAGCCTAACAGGGGGCTCGAACACTGAAGCTTTCTTT	CASSLTGGSNTEAFF
TRBJ1-5	-	-	TRBV4-3	TGCGCCAGCAGCCCGAAGGGGGATAGCAATCAGCCCCAGCATTTT	CASSPKGDSNQPQHF
TRBJ2-7	-	-	TRBV5-1	TGCGCCAGCAGCTTGGCCCCAATAAGCAGTAAGGAGGCCTACGAGCAGTACTTC	CASSLAPISSKEAYEQYF